Presented here are 10 T cell receptor beta chains from one specimen sequenced in a study of CD8+CD57+ T cells in acquired aplastic anemia. According to the study, genomic DNA was the template for TCR beta VDJ and CDR3 profiling. A single record per CDR3 protein comes from TCRdb applying MiXCR to the reads. This sample has approximately 190,000 distinct CDR3 sequences, with around half found just once. All patients picked for sequencing had shown, by flow cytometry, an expansion of CD8+CD57+ cells. Sequencing was done on a sample of sorted CD4+, CD8+, or CD8+CD57+ T cells (not recorded which) from PBMCs. The origin of the receptors is a human donor with aplastic anemia.

Ten or more counts support this clonotype. The V gene is TRBV2, the J gene TRBJ2-5, with D perhaps TRBD1 (6 bases). The V end lost 8 bases, the J end lost 4 bases, and 14 bases lay between the germline ends. The CDR3 spans 13 residues. The germline gives CDR1 SNHLY, CDR2 FYNNEI. The CDR3 nucleotides are TGTGCCAGCGGGGCCAGGGGCCCAGAGACCCAGTACTTC. This codes for CASGARGPETQYF.

This clonotype was detected ten times or more. The V gene is TRBV15, the J gene TRBJ2-1, with 10 nucleotides matching TRBD2. Per germline, CDR1 LNHNV and CDR2 YYDKDF (reference sequence). Unmatched junction bases numbered 13, after V lost 0 bases and J lost 2 bases. This CDR3 comprises 20 residues. CDR3 DNA: TGTGCCACCAGCAGAGAAGGACTAGCGGAACCCGAGAGCGCCTACAATGAGCAGTTCTTC. Translated, it gives CATSREGLAEPESAYNEQFF.

In its sample, this clonotype was seen many times. V gene TRBV24-1 combines with J gene TRBJ2-5; tentatively, D is TRBD1 (5 bases). The CDR3 extends over 16 amino acids. V was trimmed by 3 bases and J by 9 bases, leaving 22 bases between them. The germline V gene encodes CDR1 KGHDR and CDR2 SFDVKD. CDR3 sequence: CATSDRLLGAAGPQYF. The DNA of the CDR3 is TGTGCCACCAGTGATAGGTTGTTAGGGGCCGCCGGGCCCCAGTACTTC.

The chain couples TRBV10-3 to TRBJ2-1; D may be TRBD1 (6 bases). The CDR3 has 15 residues. Trimming cost V 5 bases and J 4 bases, with 15 bases left between them. Per the germline V gene, CDR1 is ENHRY and CDR2 is SYGVKD. CDR3: CAISRSGQTYNEQFF. The CDR3 DNA follows: TGTGCCATCAGTCGTTCTGGACAGACTTACAATGAGCAGTTCTTC.

This clonotype was detected only a few times. This chain connects TRBV24-1 to TRBJ1-2, with TRBD1 as a possible D gene (5 bases). V was shortened by 5 bases and J by 4 bases, with 7 bases between the two germline ends. This CDR3 is 12 amino acids long. Looked up from germline, CDR1 is KGHDR and CDR2 is SFDVKD. The CDR3 bases are TGTGCCACCAGTGGGACAACCTATGGCTACACCTTC. Protein sequence: CATSGTTYGYTF.

This clonotype has only a few counts. The chain employs TRBV19 and TRBJ2-7, with D perhaps matching TRBD2 (5 bases). The CDR3 has 12 amino acids. Germline CDR1 is LNHDA and CDR2 is SQIVND (reference sequence). Trimming took 4 bases from V and 3 from J, leaving 7 bases between them. CDR3 DNA sequence: TGTGCCAGTAGTAACCGGGACTACGAGCAGTACTTC. Protein sequence: CASSNRDYEQYF.

This chain uses TRBV10-1 with TRBJ2-3; the match to TRBD2 covers 9 bases. This CDR3 has 17 amino acids. Germline CDR1 is WNHNN and CDR2 is SYGVQD (reference sequence). V lost 0 bases to trimming and J lost 6 bases; unmatched junction nucleotides: 10. CDR3 amino acids: CASSESRRVAGADTQYF. DNA of the CDR3: TGCGCCAGCAGTGAGTCGAGGAGGGTAGCGGGAGCGGATACGCAGTATTTT.

This clonotype was counted many times. In DNA, the CDR3 is TGTGCCAGCACCATCAAGGGAGGGGATGCTTTCTTT. Its protein is CASTIKGGDAFF. V is TRBV2 and J is TRBJ1-1; a possible D gene is TRBD1 (5 bases). CDR3 length: 12 amino acids. From germline, CDR1 is SNHLY and CDR2 FYNNEI. The V and J ends lost 7 bases and 11 bases respectively, with 17 bases between them.

There are a few counts of this clonotype. This could be a read error, since a much larger clone is one nucleotide away. J is TRBJ1-6 and V is TRBV4-2; weak D call: TRBD1 (5 bases). Trimming cost V 4 bases and J 2 bases, with 15 bases left between them. CDR3 size: 17 residues. The V gene's germline CDR1 is LGHNA and CDR2 YNFKEQ. CDR3 protein: CASSLLQGSPYNSPLHF. The CDR3, as DNA: TGTGCCAGCAGCCTCCTTCAGGGAAGCCCCTATAATTCACCCCTCCACTTT.

In this sample, this clonotype turned up once. V is TRBV15 and J is TRBJ2-4, with D possibly being TRBD1 (6 bases). Germline CDR1 LNHNV, CDR2 YYDKDF (reference sequence). V shed 0 bases and J shed 0 bases, with 15 bases lying between them. The CDR3 loop spans 18 amino acids. CDR3 sequence: CATSRDRIGTLAKNIQYF. CDR3 in DNA: TGTGCCACCAGCAGAGATCGAATAGGGACACTAGCCAAAAACATTCAGTACTTC.